The T cell receptor (beta chain) under discussion was sequenced for a study of T-cell reconstitution after alpha-beta-depleted transplantation in children. In its sample, this clonotype was seen many times. Per germline, CDR1 MDHEN and CDR2 SYDVKM. Trimming cost V 7 bases and J 6 bases; bases outside gene matches: 7. CDR3 length: 15 amino acids. Molecular barcoding with unique molecular identifiers was used for the TCRbeta library. MiXCR, applied by TCRdb to the PCR reads, yields one record per CDR3 protein. There are approximately 290,000 distinct CDR3 sequences in the sample; around a tenth occur only once, and about a quarter lies in the top ten.

The rearrangement links TRBV28 to TRBJ2-1; 12 nucleotides match TRBD2. Sequenced here: peripheral blood, sampled 180 days after TCRalphabeta/CD19-depleted stem cell transplant. The sequence was collected from a male patient between 2 and 9 years old who had a stem cell transplant for chronic granulomatous disease, so the T cells may come from the graft donor. The CDR3 coding sequence is TGTGCCAGCAATATCCTAGCGGGAGGGTTCAATGAGCAGTTCTTC. As protein: CASNILAGGFNEQFF.